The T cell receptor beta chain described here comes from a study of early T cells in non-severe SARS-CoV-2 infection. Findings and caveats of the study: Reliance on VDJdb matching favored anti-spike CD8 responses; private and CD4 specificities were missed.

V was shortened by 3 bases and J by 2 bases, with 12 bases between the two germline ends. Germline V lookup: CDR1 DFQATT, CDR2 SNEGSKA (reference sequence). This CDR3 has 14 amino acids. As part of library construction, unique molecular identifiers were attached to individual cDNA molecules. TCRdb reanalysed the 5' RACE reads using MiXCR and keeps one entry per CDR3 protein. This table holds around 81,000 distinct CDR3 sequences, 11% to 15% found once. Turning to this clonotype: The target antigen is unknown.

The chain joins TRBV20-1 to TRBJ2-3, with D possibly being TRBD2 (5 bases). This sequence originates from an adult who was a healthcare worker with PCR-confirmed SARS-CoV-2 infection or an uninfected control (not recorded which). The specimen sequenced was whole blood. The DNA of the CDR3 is TGCAGTGCTAGGGCTCTAGCCACCACAGATACGCAGTATTTT. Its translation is CSARALATTDTQYF.